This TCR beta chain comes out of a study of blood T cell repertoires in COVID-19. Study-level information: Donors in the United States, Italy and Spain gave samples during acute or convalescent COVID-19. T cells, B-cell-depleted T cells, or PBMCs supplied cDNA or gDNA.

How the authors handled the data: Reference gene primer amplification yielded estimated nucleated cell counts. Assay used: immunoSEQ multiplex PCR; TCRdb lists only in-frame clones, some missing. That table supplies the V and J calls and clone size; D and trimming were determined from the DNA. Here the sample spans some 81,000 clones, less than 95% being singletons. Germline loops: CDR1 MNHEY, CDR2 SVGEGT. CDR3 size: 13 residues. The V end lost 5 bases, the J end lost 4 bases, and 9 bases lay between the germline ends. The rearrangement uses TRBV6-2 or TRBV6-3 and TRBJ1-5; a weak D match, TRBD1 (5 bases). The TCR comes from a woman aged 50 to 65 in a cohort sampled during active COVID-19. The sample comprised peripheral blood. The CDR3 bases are TGTGCCAGCAGTCCCGGGGGAAATCAGCCCCAGCATTTT. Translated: CASSPGGNQPQHF.